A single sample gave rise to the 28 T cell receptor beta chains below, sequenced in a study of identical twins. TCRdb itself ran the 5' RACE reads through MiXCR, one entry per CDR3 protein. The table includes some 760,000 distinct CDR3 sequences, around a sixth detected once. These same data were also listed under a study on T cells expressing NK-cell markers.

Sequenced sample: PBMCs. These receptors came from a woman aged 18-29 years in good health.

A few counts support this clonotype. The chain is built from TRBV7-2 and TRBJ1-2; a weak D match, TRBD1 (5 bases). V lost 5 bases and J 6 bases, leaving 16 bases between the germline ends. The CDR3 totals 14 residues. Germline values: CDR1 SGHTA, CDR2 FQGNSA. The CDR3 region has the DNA TGTGCCAGCAGCCCCACCGGCAGGGATAATGGCTACACCTTC. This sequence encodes CASSPTGRDNGYTF.

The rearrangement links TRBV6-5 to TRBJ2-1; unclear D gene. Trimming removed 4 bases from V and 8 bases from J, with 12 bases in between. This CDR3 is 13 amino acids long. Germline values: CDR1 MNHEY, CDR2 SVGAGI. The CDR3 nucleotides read TGTGCCAGCAGTTTTCCTGGAAGGGATGAGCAGTTCTTC. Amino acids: CASSFPGRDEQFF.

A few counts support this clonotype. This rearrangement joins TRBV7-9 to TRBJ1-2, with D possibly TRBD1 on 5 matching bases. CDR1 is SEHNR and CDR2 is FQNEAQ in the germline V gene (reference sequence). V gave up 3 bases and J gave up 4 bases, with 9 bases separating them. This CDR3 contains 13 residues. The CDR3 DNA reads TGTGCCAGCAGCTTTCAGGGCCTCTATGGCTACACCTTC. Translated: CASSFQGLYGYTF.

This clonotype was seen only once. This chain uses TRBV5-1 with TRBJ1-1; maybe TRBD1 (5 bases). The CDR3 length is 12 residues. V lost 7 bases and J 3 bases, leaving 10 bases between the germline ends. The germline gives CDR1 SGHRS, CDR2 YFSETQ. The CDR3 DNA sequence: TGCGCCAGCGGGACCACTGACACTGAAGCTTTCTTT. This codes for CASGTTDTEAFF.

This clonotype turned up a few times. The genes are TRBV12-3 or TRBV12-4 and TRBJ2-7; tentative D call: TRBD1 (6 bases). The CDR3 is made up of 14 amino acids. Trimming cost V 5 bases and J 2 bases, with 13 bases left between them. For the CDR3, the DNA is TGTGCCAGCAGTGTCAGGGGTGTAACCTACGAGCAGTACTTC. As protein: CASSVRGVTYEQYF.

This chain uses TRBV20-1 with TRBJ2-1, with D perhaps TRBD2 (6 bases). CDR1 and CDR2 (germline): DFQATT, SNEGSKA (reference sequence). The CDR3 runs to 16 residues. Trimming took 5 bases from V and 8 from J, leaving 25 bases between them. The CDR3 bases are TGCAGTGCTCCACCCGGGCGGGCGGGAAAGTGGGATGAGCAGTTCTTC. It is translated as CSAPPGRAGKWDEQFF.

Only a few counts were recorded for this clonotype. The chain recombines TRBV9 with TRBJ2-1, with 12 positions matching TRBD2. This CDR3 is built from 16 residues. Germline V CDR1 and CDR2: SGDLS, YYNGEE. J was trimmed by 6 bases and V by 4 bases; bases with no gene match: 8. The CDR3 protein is CASSRRTSGAPNEQFF. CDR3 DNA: TGTGCCAGCAGCAGACGGACTAGCGGGGCCCCCAATGAGCAGTTCTTC.

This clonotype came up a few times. This CDR3 is CASSLGYHLNTGELFF. The CDR3 DNA reads as TGCGCCAGCAGCTTGGGGTACCACCTGAACACCGGGGAGCTGTTTTTT. This sequence joins TRBV5-1 and TRBJ2-2; D is undetermined. The CDR3 is made up of 16 amino acids. The V end lost 0 bases, the J end lost 1 base, and 10 bases lay between the germline ends. Germline V gene sequence: CDR1 SGHRS, CDR2 YFSETQ.

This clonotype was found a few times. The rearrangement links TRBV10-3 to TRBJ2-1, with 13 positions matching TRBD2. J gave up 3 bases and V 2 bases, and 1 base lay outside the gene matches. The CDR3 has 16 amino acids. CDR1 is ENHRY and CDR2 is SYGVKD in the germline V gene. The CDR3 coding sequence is TGTGCCATCAGTGAGGGGACTAGCGGGATCTACAATGAGCAGTTCTTC. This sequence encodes CAISEGTSGIYNEQFF.

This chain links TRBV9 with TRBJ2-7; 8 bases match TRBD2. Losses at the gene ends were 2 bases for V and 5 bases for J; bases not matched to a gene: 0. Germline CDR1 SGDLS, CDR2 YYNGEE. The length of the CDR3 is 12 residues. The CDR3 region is CASSVGLDEQYF. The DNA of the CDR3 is TGTGCCAGCAGCGTGGGACTAGACGAGCAGTACTTC.

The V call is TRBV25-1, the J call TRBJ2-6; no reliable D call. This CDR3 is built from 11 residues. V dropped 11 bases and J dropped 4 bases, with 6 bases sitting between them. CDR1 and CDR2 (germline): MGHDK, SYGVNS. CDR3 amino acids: CASNGANVLTF. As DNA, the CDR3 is TGTGCCTCTAACGGGGCCAACGTCCTGACTTTC.

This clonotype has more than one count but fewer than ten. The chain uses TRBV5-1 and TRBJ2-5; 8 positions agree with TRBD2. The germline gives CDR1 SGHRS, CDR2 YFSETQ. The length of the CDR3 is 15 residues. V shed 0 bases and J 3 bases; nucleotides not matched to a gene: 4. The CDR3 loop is CASSLGNSGEETQYF. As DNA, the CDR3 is TGCGCCAGCAGCTTGGGTAATAGCGGGGAAGAGACCCAGTACTTC.

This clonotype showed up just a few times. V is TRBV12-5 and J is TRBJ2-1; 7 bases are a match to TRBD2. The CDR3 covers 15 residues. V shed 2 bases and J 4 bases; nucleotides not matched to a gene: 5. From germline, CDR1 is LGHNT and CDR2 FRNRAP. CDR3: CASGLLAGDYNEQFF. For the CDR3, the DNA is TGTGCTAGTGGTTTGTTGGCGGGGGATTACAATGAGCAGTTCTTC.

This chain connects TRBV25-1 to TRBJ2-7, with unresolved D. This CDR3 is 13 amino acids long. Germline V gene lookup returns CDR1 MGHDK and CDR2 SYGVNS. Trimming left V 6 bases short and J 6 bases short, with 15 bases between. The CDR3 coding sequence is TGTGCCAGCAGCCCCCCTAACCTAGGCGAGCAGTACTTC. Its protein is CASSPPNLGEQYF.

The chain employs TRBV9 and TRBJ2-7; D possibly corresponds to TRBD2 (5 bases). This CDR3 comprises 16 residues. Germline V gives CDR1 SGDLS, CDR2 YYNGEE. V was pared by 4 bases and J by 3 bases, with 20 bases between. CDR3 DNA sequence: TGTGCCAGCAGCTCTCAGGCGGGTAGCGAAGACTACGAGCAGTACTTC. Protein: CASSSQAGSEDYEQYF.

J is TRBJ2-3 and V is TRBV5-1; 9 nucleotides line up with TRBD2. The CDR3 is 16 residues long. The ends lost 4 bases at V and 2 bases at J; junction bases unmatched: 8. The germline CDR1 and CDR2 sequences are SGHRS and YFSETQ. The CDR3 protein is CASSLLAGSTTDTQYF. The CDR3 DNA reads TGCGCCAGCAGCCTGCTAGCGGGGAGTACCACAGATACGCAGTATTTT.

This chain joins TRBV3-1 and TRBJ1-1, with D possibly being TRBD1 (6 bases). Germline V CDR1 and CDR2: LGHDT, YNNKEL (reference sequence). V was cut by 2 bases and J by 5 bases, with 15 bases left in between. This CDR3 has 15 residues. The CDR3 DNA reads TGTGCCAGCAGCCAACCCGGACAGATGCGGACTGAAGCTTTCTTT. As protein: CASSQPGQMRTEAFF.

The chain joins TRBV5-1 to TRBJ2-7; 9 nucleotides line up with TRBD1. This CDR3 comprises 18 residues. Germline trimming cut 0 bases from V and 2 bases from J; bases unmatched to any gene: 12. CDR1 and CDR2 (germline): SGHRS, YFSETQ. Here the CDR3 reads CASSLGGQGIGFTYEQYF. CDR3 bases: TGCGCCAGCAGCTTGGGTGGACAGGGGATCGGCTTCACCTACGAGCAGTACTTC.

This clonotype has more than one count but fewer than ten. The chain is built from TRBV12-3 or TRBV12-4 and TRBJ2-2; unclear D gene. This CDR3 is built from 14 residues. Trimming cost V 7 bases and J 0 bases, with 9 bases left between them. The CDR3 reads CASKRTTNTGELFF. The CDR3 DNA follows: TGTGCCAGCAAGAGGACGACGAACACCGGGGAGCTGTTTTTT.

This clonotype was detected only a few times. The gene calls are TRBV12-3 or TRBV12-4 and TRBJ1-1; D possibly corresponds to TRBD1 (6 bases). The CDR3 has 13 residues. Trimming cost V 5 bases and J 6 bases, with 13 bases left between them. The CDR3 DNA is TGTGCCAGCAGTCCCCGACAGGTCGCTGAAGCTTTCTTT. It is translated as CASSPRQVAEAFF.

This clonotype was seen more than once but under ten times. DNA of the CDR3: TGCAGTGCTAGAGTGACTGTGGGATCAGAGACCCAGTACTTC. This codes for CSARVTVGSETQYF. The V and J genes are TRBV20-1 and TRBJ2-5, with unresolved D. V lost 1 base and J 4 bases, leaving 13 bases between the germline ends. The CDR3 extends over 14 amino acids. Looked up from germline, CDR1 is DFQATT and CDR2 is SNEGSKA (reference sequence).

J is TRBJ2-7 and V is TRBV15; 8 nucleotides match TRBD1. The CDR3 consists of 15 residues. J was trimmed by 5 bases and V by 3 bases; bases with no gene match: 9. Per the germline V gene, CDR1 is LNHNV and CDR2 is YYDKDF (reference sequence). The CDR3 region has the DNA TGTGCCACCAGCAGGAAAGGGACAGGAGGGAACGAGCAGTACTTC. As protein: CATSRKGTGGNEQYF. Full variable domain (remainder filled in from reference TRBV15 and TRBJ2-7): DAMVIQNPRYQVTQFGKPVTLSCSQTLNHNVMYWYQQKSSQAPKLLFHYYDKDFNNEADTPDNFQSRRPNTSFCFLDIRSPGLGDTAMYLCATSRKGTGGNEQYFGPGTRLTVT.

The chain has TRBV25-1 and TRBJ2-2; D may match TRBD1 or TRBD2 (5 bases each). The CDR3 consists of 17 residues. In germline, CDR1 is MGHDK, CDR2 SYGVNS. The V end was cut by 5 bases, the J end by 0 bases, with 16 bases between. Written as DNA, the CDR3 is TGTGCCAGCAGTCTGGCCGGGGCCAACCCGAACACCGGGGAGCTGTTTTTT. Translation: CASSLAGANPNTGELFF.

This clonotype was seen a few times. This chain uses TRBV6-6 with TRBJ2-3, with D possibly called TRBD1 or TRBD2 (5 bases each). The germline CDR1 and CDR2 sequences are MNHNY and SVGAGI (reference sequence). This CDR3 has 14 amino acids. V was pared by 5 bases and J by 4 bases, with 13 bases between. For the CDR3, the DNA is TGTGCCAGCAGTCCGTCGGGACGGCCAGATACGCAGTATTTT. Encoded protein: CASSPSGRPDTQYF.

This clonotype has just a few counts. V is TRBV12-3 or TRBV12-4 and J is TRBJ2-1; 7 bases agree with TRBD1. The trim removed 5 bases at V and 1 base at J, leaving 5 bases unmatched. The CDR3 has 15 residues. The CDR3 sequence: CASSRTGWSYNEQFF. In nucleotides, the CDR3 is TGTGCCAGCAGTAGGACAGGATGGTCCTACAATGAGCAGTTCTTC.

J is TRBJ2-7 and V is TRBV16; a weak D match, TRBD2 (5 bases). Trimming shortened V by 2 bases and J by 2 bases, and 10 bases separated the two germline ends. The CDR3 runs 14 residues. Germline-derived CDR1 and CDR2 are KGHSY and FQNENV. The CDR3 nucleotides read TGTGCCAGCAGCCAACGGGATTACCCCTACGAGCAGTACTTC. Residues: CASSQRDYPYEQYF.

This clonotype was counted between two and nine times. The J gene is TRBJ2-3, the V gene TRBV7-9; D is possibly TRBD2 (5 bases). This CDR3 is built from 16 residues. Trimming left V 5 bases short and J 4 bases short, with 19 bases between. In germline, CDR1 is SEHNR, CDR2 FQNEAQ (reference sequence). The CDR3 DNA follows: TGTGCCAGCAGCGGGGAAGGTGGAGGTCGGCCAGATACGCAGTATTTT. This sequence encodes CASSGEGGGRPDTQYF.

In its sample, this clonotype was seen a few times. CDR3 sequence reads: CASSLWPLETQYF. The CDR3 DNA follows: TGTGCCAGCTCACTTTGGCCGTTGGAGACCCAGTACTTC. The gene calls are TRBV18 and TRBJ2-5, with unresolved D. The CDR3 is 13 amino acids. From germline, CDR1 is KGHSH and CDR2 LQKENI. Deletions cut 4 bases from V and 5 bases from J, with 11 bases between.